This paragraph reports one T cell receptor (beta chain). Its antigen is unidentified. Time point of the sample: week 5, during vaccination. Every vaccine dose comprised 300 ug of mutant IDH1 20-mer peptide plus topical imiquimod. The data stem from a study of a mutant IDH1 vaccine in newly diagnosed glioma. Study overall: Eight vaccinations reached patients in weeks 1, 3, 5, 7, 11, 15, 19 and 23. Patients began vaccination 4-6 weeks after radiotherapy alone, or with temozolomide cycles. Most patients had received both radiotherapy and temozolomide, the prior options being radiotherapy, temozolomide, or both.

V lost 0 bases, J lost 1 base, and 10 bases lay in between. Germline loops: CDR1 SGHRS, CDR2 YFSETQ. CDR3 size: 15 residues. TCRdb's table, derived via immunoSEQ multiplex PCR, lists solely in-frame clones and lacks some. Of about 58,000 clones listed, around 80% are singletons. The source was PBMCs, collected from a glioma patient whose treatment included an IDH1 peptide vaccine. The chain combines TRBV5-1 with TRBJ2-5; D is unclear. The clonotype was recovered from a woman aged 45-65 years with glioma. DNA for the CDR3: TGCGCCAGCAGCTTGGAGAGGCAGACCCAAGAGACCCAGTACTTC. Protein product: CASSLERQTQETQYF.